This record covers a single TCR beta chain. Its antigen is as yet unknown. The authors prepared the TCRbeta library with unique molecular identifiers. TCRdb re-called the PCR reads with MiXCR, one entry per CDR3 protein. The sample holds about a million distinct CDR3 sequences, around 30% seen once. The CDR3 runs 12 residues. Trimming removed 6 bases from V and 9 bases from J, with 11 bases in between. Germline CDR1 is MNHNS and CDR2 is SASEGT. The sample is drawn from a study of T-cell reconstitution after alpha-beta-depleted transplantation in children. Notes on the study in general: When one year had passed after transplant, most T-cell counts and diversity came from newly produced T cells. After transplant, high TCRbeta diversity at day 60 in some patients arose from surviving recipient T cells and thymic progenitors. Approximately two months post-transplant, alpha-beta T cells reportedly originated from several hundred expanded graft clones.

This receptor was identified in a boy less than two years old who had a stem cell transplant for SCID, so the T cells may come from the graft donor. The rearrangement joins TRBV6-1 to TRBJ2-2; possible D gene TRBD2, 6 bases. Material: PBMCs, mostly from graft donor cells, obtained 360 days after TCRalphabeta/CD19-depleted stem cell transplant. The chain's CDR3 is CASSRLVWELFF. The CDR3 nucleotides are TGTGCCAGCAGCCGACTAGTTTGGGAGCTGTTTTTT.